This T cell receptor (beta chain) was observed in a study of blood T cell repertoires in COVID-19. Whole-study context: T cells, B-cell-depleted T cells, or PBMCs provided the cDNA or gDNA that served as material.

The germline gives CDR1 LNHNV, CDR2 YYDKDF (reference sequence). CDR3 length: 15 amino acids. The trim removed 1 base at V and 8 bases at J, leaving 8 bases unmatched. TCRdb's table, derived via immunoSEQ multiplex PCR, lists solely in-frame clones and lacks some. The sample lists fewer than 400,000 clones; 85% were seen once. This clonotype was sampled from a woman aged 25 to 45 who had been exposed to COVID-19. The sample was PBMCs or T cells enriched from blood (not recorded which). V gene TRBV15 combines with J gene TRBJ1-2; 9 bases are shared with TRBD1. The CDR3 protein is CATSRGGQGIWGYTF. Here the CDR3 DNA reads TGTGCCACCAGCAGAGGGGGACAGGGAATTTGGGGCTACACCTTC. Complete variable domain (other parts from reference TRBV15 and TRBJ1-2): DAMVIQNPRYQVTQFGKPVTLSCSQTLNHNVMYWYQQKSSQAPKLLFHYYDKDFNNEADTPDNFQSRRPNTSFCFLDIRSPGLGDTAMYLCATSRGGQGIWGYTFGSGTRLTVV.